These 8 T cell receptor beta chains originate from one sample sequenced in a study of neurological immune-mediated disorders. MiXCR, applied by TCRdb to the 5' RACE reads, yields one record per CDR3 protein. Among approximately 38,000 distinct CDR3 sequences listed, around a tenth were seen once. Sequencing was done on a sample of CD4+ T cells from blood. All receptors derive from a woman aged 30 to 39 with HTLV-1-associated myelopathy (HAM/TSP).

At least ten counts were recorded for this clonotype. The chain combines TRBV10-1 with TRBJ1-5; D unclear. The CDR3 runs to 12 residues. V was shortened by 1 base and J by 4 bases, with 2 bases between the two germline ends. Per the germline V gene, CDR1 is WNHNN and CDR2 is SYGVQD (reference sequence). The DNA of the CDR3 is TGCGCCAGCAGTGAGTTAAATCAGCCCCAGCATTTT. Its translation: CASSELNQPQHF.

In the case of this clonotype: With a much larger clone just one base away, this may be a read error. This rearrangement joins TRBV27 to TRBJ1-2, with TRBD1 as a possible D gene (5 bases). Between the trimmed V and J ends, which lost 5 bases and 4 bases, there was a span of 14 bases. The CDR3 is 14 residues long. Germline lookup yields CDR1 MNHEY and CDR2 SMNVEV (reference sequence). The CDR3 region is CASSPQGYSYGYTF. As DNA, the CDR3 is TGTGCCAGCAGTCCCCAGGGATACTCCTATGGCTACACCTTC.

This clonotype occurred many times. The chain joins TRBV5-4 to TRBJ2-2, with D uncertain. Per germline, CDR1 SGHNT and CDR2 YYREEE (reference sequence). Deletions cut 1 base from V and 0 bases from J, with 7 bases between. This CDR3 contains 15 residues. In nucleotides, the CDR3 is TGTGCCAGCAGCTTGATCGGCGCGAACACCGGGGAGCTGTTTTTT. Its protein product is CASSLIGANTGELFF.

This clonotype was recorded at least ten times. Here the CDR3 reads CASSFRGQPNEKLFF. CDR3 DNA sequence: TGCGCCAGCAGCTTCCGGGGGCAACCTAATGAAAAACTGTTTTTT. V and J are TRBV5-1 and TRBJ1-4; maybe TRBD1 (6 bases). With 2 bases removed from V and 3 bases from J, the gap between germline ends came to 11 bases. In germline, CDR1 is SGHRS, CDR2 YFSETQ. The CDR3 extends over 15 amino acids.

This clonotype was observed at least ten times. As DNA, the CDR3 is TGCGCCAGCAGCCAACAACCCGGACAGGGACTAAATGAGCAGTTCTTC. Translation gives CASSQQPGQGLNEQFF. The V and J genes are TRBV5-1 and TRBJ2-1, with D possibly TRBD1 on 8 matching bases. V was pared by 4 bases and J by 7 bases, with 21 bases between. The CDR3 is 16 amino acids. CDR1 and CDR2 (germline): SGHRS, YFSETQ.

This clonotype showed up many times. This chain uses TRBV25-1 with TRBJ2-2; 8 nucleotides match TRBD2. The germline gives CDR1 MGHDK, CDR2 SYGVNS. After removal of 8 bases from V and 5 bases from J, the junction contained 10 bases not matched to a gene. The CDR3 totals 15 residues. The CDR3 DNA sequence: TGTGCCAGCGAAAGAGCGGGGGCGGGAACCGGGGAGCTGTTTTTT. It is translated as CASERAGAGTGELFF.

Only a few counts were recorded for this clonotype. The chain carries TRBV30 and TRBJ1-6, with 7 bases matching TRBD1. Looked up from germline, CDR1 is GTSNPN and CDR2 is SVGIG (reference sequence). There are 16 residues in the CDR3. V lost 2 bases to trimming and J lost 10 bases; unmatched junction nucleotides: 14. The CDR3 DNA sequence: TGTGCCTGGAGTCTCCCCGGGACAGCCTTTGGATCACCCCTCCACTTT. It encodes CAWSLPGTAFGSPLHF.

This clonotype was counted at least ten times. V gene TRBV29-1 combines with J gene TRBJ2-7, with no clear D. In germline, CDR1 is SQVTM, CDR2 ANQGSEA. The V end lost 5 bases, the J end lost 5 bases, and 13 bases lay between the germline ends. CDR3 length equals 12 residues. CDR3 nucleotide sequence: TGCAGCGTTCAGACACCGGCCCACGAGCAGTACTTC. Protein: CSVQTPAHEQYF.